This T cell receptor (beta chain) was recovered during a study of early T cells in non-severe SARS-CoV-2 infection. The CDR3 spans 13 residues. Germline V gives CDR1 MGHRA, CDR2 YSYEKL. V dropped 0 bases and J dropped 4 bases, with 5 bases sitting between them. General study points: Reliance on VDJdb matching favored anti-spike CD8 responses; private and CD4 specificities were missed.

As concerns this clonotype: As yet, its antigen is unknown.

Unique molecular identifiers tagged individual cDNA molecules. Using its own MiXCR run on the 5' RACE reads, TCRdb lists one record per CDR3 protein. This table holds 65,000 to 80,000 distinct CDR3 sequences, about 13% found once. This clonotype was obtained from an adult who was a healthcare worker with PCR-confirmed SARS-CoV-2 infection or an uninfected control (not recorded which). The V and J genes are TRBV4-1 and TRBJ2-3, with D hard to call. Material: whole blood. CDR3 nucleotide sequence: TGCGCCAGCAGCCAAGAACCTCCAGATACGCAGTATTTT. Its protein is CASSQEPPDTQYF.